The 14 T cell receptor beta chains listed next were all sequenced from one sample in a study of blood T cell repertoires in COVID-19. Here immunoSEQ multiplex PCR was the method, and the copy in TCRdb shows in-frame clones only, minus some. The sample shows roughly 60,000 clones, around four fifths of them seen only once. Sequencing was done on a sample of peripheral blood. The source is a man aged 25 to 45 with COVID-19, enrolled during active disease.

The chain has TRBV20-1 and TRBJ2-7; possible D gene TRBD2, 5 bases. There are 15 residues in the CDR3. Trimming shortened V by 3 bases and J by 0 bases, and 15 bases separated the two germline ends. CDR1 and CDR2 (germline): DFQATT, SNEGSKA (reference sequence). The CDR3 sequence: CSASEDSTPSYEQYF. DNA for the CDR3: TGCAGTGCTAGTGAGGACTCCACCCCCTCCTACGAGCAGTACTTC.

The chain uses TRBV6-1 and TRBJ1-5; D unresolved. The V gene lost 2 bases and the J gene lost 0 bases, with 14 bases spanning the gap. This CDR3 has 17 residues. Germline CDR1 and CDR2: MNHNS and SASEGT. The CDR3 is CASSERWIGVSNQPQHF. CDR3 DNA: TGTGCCAGCAGTGAACGTTGGATCGGGGTTAGCAATCAGCCCCAGCATTTT.

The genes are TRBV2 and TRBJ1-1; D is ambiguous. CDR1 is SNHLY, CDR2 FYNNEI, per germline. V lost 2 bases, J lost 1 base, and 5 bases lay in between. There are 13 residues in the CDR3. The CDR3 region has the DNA TGTGCCAGCAGTGAACGGGGGAACACTGAAGCTTTCTTT. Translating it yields CASSERGNTEAFF. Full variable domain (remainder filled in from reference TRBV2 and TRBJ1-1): EPEVTQTPSHQVTQMGQEVILRCVPISNHLYFYWYRQILGQKVEFLVSFYNNEISEKSEIFDDQFSVERPDGSNFTLKIRSTKLEDSAMYFCASSERGNTEAFFGQGTRLTVV.

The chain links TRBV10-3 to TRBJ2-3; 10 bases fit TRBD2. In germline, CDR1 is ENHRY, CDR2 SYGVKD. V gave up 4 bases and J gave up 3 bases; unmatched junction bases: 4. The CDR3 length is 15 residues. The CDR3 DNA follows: TGTGCCATCAGTGGCCCTAGCGGGAGAACAGATACGCAGTATTTT. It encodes CAISGPSGRTDTQYF.

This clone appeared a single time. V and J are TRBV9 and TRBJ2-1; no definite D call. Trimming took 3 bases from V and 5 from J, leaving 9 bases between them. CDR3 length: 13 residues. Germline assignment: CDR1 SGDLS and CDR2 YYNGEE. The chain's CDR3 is CASSASPDNEQFF. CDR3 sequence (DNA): TGTGCCAGCAGCGCTAGTCCCGACAATGAGCAGTTCTTC.

CDR3 nucleotide sequence: TGTGCCAGCAGTGCCTCAGGGTATCAGAATAATTCACCCCTCCACTTT. Translation: CASSASGYQNNSPLHF. V is TRBV2 and J is TRBJ1-6; tentative D call: TRBD1 (5 bases). V dropped 4 bases and J dropped 5 bases, with 15 bases sitting between them. CDR3 size: 16 residues. Germline values: CDR1 SNHLY, CDR2 FYNNEI.

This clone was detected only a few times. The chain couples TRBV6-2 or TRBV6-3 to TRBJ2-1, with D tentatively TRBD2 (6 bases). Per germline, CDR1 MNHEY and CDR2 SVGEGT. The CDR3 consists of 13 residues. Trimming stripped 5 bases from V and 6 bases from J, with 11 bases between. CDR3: CASSRDSVNEQFF. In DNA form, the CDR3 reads TGTGCCAGCAGTCGGGACTCGGTCAATGAGCAGTTCTTC.

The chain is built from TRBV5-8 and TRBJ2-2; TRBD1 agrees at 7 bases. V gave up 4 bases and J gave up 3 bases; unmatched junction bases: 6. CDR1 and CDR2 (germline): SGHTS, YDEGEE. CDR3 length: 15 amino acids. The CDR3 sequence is CASSPGTVDTGELFF. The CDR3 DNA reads TGTGCCAGCAGCCCGGGGACAGTGGACACCGGGGAGCTGTTTTTT.

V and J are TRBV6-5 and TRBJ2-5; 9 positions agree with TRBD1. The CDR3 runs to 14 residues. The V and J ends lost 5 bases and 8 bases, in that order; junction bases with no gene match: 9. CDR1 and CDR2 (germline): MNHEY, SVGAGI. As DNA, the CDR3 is TGTGCCAGCAGTCCAGAGACGGGACAGGGCACCCAGTACTTC. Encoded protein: CASSPETGQGTQYF.

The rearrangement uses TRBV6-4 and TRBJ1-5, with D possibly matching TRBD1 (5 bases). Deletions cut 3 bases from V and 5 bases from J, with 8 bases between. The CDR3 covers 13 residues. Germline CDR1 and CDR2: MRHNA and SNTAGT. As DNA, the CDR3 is TGTGCCAGCAGTGAAGACAGCCATCAGCCCCAGCATTTT. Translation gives CASSEDSHQPQHF.

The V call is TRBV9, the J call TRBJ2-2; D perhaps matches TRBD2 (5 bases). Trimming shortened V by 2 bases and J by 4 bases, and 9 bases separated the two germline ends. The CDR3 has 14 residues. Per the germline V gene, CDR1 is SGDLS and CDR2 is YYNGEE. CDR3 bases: TGTGCCAGCAGCGTCAGAGGGAGCACCGGGGAGCTGTTTTTT. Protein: CASSVRGSTGELFF.

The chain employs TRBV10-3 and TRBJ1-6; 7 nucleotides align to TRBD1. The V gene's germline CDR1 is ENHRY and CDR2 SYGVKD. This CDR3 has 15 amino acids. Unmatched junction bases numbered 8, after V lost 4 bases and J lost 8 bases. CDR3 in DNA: TGTGCCATCAGTGGGTCGGGACAGCAGGATTCACCCCTCCACTTT. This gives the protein CAISGSGQQDSPLHF.

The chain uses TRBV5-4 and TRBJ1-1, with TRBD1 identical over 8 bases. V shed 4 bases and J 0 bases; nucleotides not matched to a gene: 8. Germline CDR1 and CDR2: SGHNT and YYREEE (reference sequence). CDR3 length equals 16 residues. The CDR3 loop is CASSQGQDIMNTEAFF. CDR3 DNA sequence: TGTGCCAGCAGCCAGGGACAGGATATAATGAACACTGAAGCTTTCTTT.

CDR3 DNA sequence: TGTGCCTGGAGTGTAGGAGATCTCTACGAGCAGTACTTC. Translating gives CAWSVGDLYEQYF. The chain combines TRBV30 with TRBJ2-7; D is unclear. Germline lookup yields CDR1 GTSNPN and CDR2 SVGIG (reference sequence). Trimming stripped 0 bases from V and 3 bases from J, with 9 bases between. There are 13 residues in the CDR3.